What follows are 11 T cell receptor beta chains derived from one specimen sequenced in a study of blood T cell repertoires in COVID-19. The method was immunoSEQ multiplex PCR; TCRdb's version includes in-frame clones alone and lacks a portion of them. The sample shows about 42,000 clones, about 85% of them seen only once. What was sequenced was peripheral blood. The receptors were sampled from a woman in her sixties or seventies in a cohort sampled during active COVID-19.

By share, this clone counts as medium-sized (0.01 to 0.1%). The chain couples TRBV27 to TRBJ1-1; 11 bases are a match to TRBD1. Germline V lookup: CDR1 MNHEY, CDR2 SMNVEV (reference sequence). The V gene end was trimmed by 0 bases and the J gene end by 3 bases; junction bases not matched to a gene: 0. The CDR3 totals 15 residues. The CDR3, as DNA: TGTGCCAGCAGTTTATCGGGACAGGGGGACACTGAAGCTTTCTTT. Protein: CASSLSGQGDTEAFF.

The chain is built from TRBV5-8 and TRBJ1-2; no clear D gene. There are 13 residues in the CDR3. In germline, CDR1 is SGHTS, CDR2 YDEGEE. Trimming took off 0 bases at V and 3 bases at J, with 6 bases between the two ends. This CDR3 is CASSLGQDYGYTF. The CDR3 DNA is TGTGCCAGCAGCTTGGGGCAGGACTATGGCTACACCTTC.

The V and J genes are TRBV6-5 and TRBJ1-1; 7 nucleotides align to TRBD1. The germline V gene has CDR1 MNHEY and CDR2 SVGAGI. The CDR3 contains 13 residues. The V gene end was trimmed by 5 bases and the J gene end by 3 bases; junction bases not matched to a gene: 3. The CDR3 sequence: CASSTQGDTEAFF. Here the CDR3 DNA reads TGTGCCAGCAGTACCCAGGGGGACACTGAAGCTTTCTTT.

The chain recombines TRBV11-2 with TRBJ2-5; D may be TRBD2 (5 bases). The CDR3 is made up of 13 amino acids. The V end lost 4 bases, the J end lost 5 bases, and 11 bases lay between the germline ends. Germline loops: CDR1 SGHAT, CDR2 FQNNGV. This CDR3 is CASSYSSPETQYF. In DNA, the CDR3 is TGTGCCAGCAGCTATTCTAGCCCCGAGACCCAGTACTTC. Combining the CDR3 with reference TRBV11-2 and TRBJ2-5 gives the whole variable domain EAGVAQSPRYKIIEKRQSVAFWCNPISGHATLYWYQQILGQGPKLLIQFQNNGVVDDSQLPKDRFSAERLKGVDSTLKIQPAKLEDSAVYLCASSYSSPETQYFGPGTRLLVL.

This clone has a single count. In DNA, the CDR3 is TGTGCCAGCAGCTTGGAGACTAGCGGGGCAGAGACCCAGTACTTC. Protein: CASSLETSGAETQYF. The chain employs TRBV5-4 and TRBJ2-5, with 11 bases matching TRBD2. With 0 bases clipped from V and 4 bases from J, the junction kept 2 bases outside the gene matches. CDR1 and CDR2 (germline): SGHNT, YYREEE (reference sequence). The CDR3 is 15 amino acids.

This clone appeared once. The chain combines TRBV28 with TRBJ1-2; 8 nucleotides align to TRBD1. After removal of 11 bases from V and 1 base from J, the junction contained 9 bases not matched to a gene. This CDR3 has 14 residues. The germline V gene encodes CDR1 MDHEN and CDR2 SYDVKM. The CDR3 reads CAGQGASLNYGYTF. The DNA for the CDR3 is TGTGCCGGACAGGGAGCGAGCCTTAACTATGGCTACACCTTC.

This chain connects TRBV30 to TRBJ2-1, with unresolved D. V was shortened by 1 base and J by 15 bases, with 16 bases between the two germline ends. This CDR3 is 12 amino acids long. The germline V gene encodes CDR1 GTSNPN and CDR2 SVGIG (reference sequence). The CDR3 protein is CAWSAPLGSRFF. The CDR3 DNA reads as TGTGCCTGGAGTGCCCCCCTAGGATCCCGGTTCTTC.

The chain recombines TRBV10-3 with TRBJ2-7; 10 nucleotides line up with TRBD1. This CDR3 region has 14 residues. Looked up from germline, CDR1 is ENHRY and CDR2 is SYGVKD. J was trimmed by 3 bases and V by 5 bases; bases with no gene match: 4. CDR3 amino acids: CAISRGQGDYEQYF. CDR3 bases: TGTGCCATCAGTCGTGGACAGGGGGACTACGAGCAGTACTTC.

In its sample, this clone was seen once. The rearrangement joins TRBV3-1 (or the pseudogene TRBV3-2) to TRBJ2-7; TRBD1 aligns across 8 bases. Trimming removed 4 bases from V and 6 bases from J; junction bases left unmatched: 5. Germline CDR1 reads LGHDT; CDR2 reads YNNKEL (reference sequence). The CDR3 runs 13 residues. CDR3 region: CASSLGQASEQYF. CDR3 DNA sequence: TGTGCCAGCAGCCTGGGACAGGCTAGCGAGCAGTACTTC.

This chain uses TRBV5-1 with TRBJ2-2; 12 nucleotides match TRBD2. V lost 0 bases to trimming and J lost 5 bases; unmatched junction nucleotides: 5. The CDR3 consists of 17 residues. Germline V CDR1 and CDR2: SGHRS, YFSETQ. In DNA, the CDR3 is TGCGCCAGCAGCTTGGGACAACTAGCGGGAGGTACCGGGGAGCTGTTTTTT. Protein: CASSLGQLAGGTGELFF.

The genes are TRBV20-1 and TRBJ1-5; D not resolved. This CDR3 spans 14 amino acids. Trimming pared 3 bases from V and 1 base from J, leaving 10 bases between. Germline V lookup: CDR1 DFQATT, CDR2 SNEGSKA (reference sequence). The CDR3 here is CSASRGISNQPQHF. The CDR3, as DNA: TGCAGTGCTAGTAGAGGGATCAGCAATCAGCCCCAGCATTTT.